A selection of T cell receptor beta chains follows, all from one sample in a study of blood T cell repertoires in COVID-19. Generated by immunoSEQ multiplex PCR, the TCRdb table keeps only in-frame clones and is missing some. Here the sample spans about 240,000 clones, more than 75% being singletons. The sample was peripheral blood. These receptors all stem from a woman in her 70s with active or convalescent COVID-19. Both conserved end residues are part of each CDR3. D genes are given only for firm matches. Part of the rows lack a size; the others show once, few, many or a class for expanded clones.

>12|NA|TRBV12-3/TRBV12-4|NA|TRBJ1-2
CASMKGVEGYTF
TGTGCCAGCATGAAGGGGGTCGAGGGCTACACCTTC
>13|few|TRBV2|TRBD1|TRBJ1-4
CASSPDRERKLFF
TGTGCCAGCAGCCCAGACAGGGAACGAAAACTGTTTTTT
>13|NA|TRBV6-5|TRBD2|TRBJ2-7
CASSFLPGGEQYF
TGTGCCAGCAGTTTCCTCCCGGGAGGCGAGCAGTACTTC
>14|NA|TRBV14|TRBD1|TRBJ1-6
CASSRQGANSPLHF
TGTGCCAGCAGCCGACAGGGGGCAAATTCACCCCTCCACTTT
>14|NA|TRBV7-2|NA|TRBJ2-5
CASSLVGGVETQYF
TGTGCCAGCAGCTTAGTAGGAGGGGTAGAGACCCAGTACTTC
>16|NA|TRBV4-3|NA|TRBJ2-5
CASSQGWGLGQETQYF
TGCGCCAGCAGCCAAGGCTGGGGTTTGGGGCAGGAGACCCAGTACTTC
>18|NA|TRBV7-8|NA|TRBJ1-6
CASSLGLFGQSGVSPLHF
TGTGCCAGCAGCCTAGGCCTCTTTGGGCAGAGCGGCGTCTCACCCCTCCACTTT
>15|NA|TRBV18|TRBD1|TRBJ1-5
CASSPGGQGNQPQHF
TGTGCCAGCTCACCAGGGGGACAGGGGAATCAGCCCCAGCATTTT
>15|NA|TRBV6-5|NA|TRBJ1-5
CASSYSAGGEMPQHF
TGTGCCAGCAGTTACTCGGCGGGGGGAGAGATGCCCCAGCATTTT
>15|NA|TRBV10-3|NA|TRBJ1-3
CAISSRGGSGNTIYF
TGTGCCATCAGCTCGCGGGGAGGGTCTGGAAACACCATATATTTT
>11|NA|TRBV12-3/TRBV12-4|NA|TRBJ1-2
CAIRGGNGYTF
TGTGCCATCCGGGGGGGCAATGGCTACACCTTC
>14|NA|TRBV7-3|TRBD1|TRBJ2-3
CASSRGHPTDTQYF
TGTGCCAGCAGCAGGGGGCATCCCACAGATACGCAGTATTTT
>15|NA|TRBV4-3|TRBD1|TRBJ1-4
CASSQSTGGGEKLFF
TGCGCCAGCAGCCAATCGACAGGGGGCGGAGAAAAACTGTTTTTT
>15|NA|TRBV7-3|NA|TRBJ2-3
CASSSIRGSTDTQYF
TGTGCCAGCAGCTCGATCAGGGGAAGCACAGATACGCAGTATTTT
>14|once|TRBV27|NA|TRBJ1-3
CASSFGGSGNTIYF
TGTGCCAGCAGTTTCGGGGGGTCTGGAAACACCATATATTTT
>14|NA|TRBV5-1|NA|TRBJ2-2
CASSLEQNTGELFF
TGCGCCAGCAGCTTGGAGCAAAACACCGGGGAGCTGTTTTTT
>17|NA|TRBV2|NA|TRBJ2-6
CASSEAYRVSGANVLTF
TGTGCCAGCAGTGAAGCCTACAGGGTCTCTGGGGCCAACGTCCTGACTTTC
>14|NA|TRBV19|TRBD1|TRBJ1-6
CASRRQGSNSPLHF
TGTGCCAGTAGGAGACAGGGAAGTAATTCACCCCTCCACTTT